What follows is one T cell receptor beta chain and its context. Only in-frame clones appear in the TCRdb table, and some are missing; sequencing was by immunoSEQ multiplex PCR. The sample holds 95,000 to 110,000 clones, roughly 89% seen once. The sample comes from a study of control samples from healthy donors and cancer patients. Looked up from germline, CDR1 is WSHSY and CDR2 is SAAADI. The CDR3 sequence is 14 residues long. The V and J ends lost 0 bases and 8 bases respectively, with 13 bases between them. The J gene is TRBJ1-1, the V gene TRBV10-2; D is uncertain. Sequencing was carried out using PBMCs. The origin of this receptor is a man between 60 and 70 years old with lung cancer. CDR3 coding DNA: TGCGCCAGCAGTGAGTCCCATCTGGACGGAGAAGCTTTCTTT. Translating gives CASSESHLDGEAFF.